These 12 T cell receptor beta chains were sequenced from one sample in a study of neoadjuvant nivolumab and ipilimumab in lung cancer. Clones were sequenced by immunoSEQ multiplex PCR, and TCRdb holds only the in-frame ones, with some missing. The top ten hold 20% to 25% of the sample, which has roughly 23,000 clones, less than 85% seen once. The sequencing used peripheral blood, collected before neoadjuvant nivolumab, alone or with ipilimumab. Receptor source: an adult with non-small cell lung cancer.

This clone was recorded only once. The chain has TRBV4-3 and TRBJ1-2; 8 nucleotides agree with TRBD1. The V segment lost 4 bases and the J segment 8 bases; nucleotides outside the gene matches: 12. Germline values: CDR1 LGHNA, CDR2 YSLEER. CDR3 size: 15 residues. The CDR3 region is CASSLGAPGGGGYTF. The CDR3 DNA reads TGCGCCAGCAGCCTCGGGGCCCCAGGGGGCGGAGGCTACACCTTC.

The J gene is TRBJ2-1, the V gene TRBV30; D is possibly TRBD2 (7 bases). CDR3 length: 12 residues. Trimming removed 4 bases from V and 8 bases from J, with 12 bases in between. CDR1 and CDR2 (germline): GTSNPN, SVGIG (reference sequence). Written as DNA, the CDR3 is TGTGCCTGGAACAGGGAGGGATATGAGCAGTTCTTC. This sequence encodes CAWNREGYEQFF.

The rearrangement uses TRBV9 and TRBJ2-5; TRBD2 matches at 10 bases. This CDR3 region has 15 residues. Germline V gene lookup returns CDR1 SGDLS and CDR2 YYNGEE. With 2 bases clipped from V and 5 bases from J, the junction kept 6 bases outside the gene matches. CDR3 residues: CASSVDPGLAETQYF. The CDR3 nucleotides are TGTGCCAGCAGCGTCGACCCGGGACTAGCGGAGACCCAGTACTTC.

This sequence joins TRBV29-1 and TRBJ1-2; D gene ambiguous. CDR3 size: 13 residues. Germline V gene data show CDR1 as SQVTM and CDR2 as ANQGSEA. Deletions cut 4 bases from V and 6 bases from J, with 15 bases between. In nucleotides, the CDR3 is TGCAGCGTTGGGACTAGTAGCAAGAATGGCTACACCTTC. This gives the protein CSVGTSSKNGYTF. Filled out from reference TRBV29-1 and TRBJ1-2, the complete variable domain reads SAVISQKPSRDICQRGTSLTIQCQVDSQVTMMFWYRQQPGQSLTLIATANQGSEATYESGFVIDKFPISRPNLTFSTLTVSNMSPEDSSIYLCSVGTSSKNGYTFGSGTRLTVV.

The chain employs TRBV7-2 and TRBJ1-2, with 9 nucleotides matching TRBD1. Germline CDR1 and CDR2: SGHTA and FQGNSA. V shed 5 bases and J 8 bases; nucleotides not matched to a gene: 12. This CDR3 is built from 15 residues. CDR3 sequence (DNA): TGTGCCAGCAGCGCCCGGACAGGGGAGATTGTGGGCTACACCTTC. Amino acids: CASSARTGEIVGYTF.

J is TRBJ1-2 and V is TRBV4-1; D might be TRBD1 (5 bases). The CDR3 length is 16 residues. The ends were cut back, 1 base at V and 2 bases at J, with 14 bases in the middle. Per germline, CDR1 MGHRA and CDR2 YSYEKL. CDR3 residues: CASSQAQGSTNYGYTF. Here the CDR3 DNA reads TGCGCCAGCAGCCAAGCCCAGGGAAGTACGAACTATGGCTACACCTTC.

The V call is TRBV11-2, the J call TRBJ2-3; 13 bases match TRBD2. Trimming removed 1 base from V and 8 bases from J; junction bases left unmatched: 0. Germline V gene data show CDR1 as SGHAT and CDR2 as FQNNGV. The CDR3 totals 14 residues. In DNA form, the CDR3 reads TGTGCCAGCAGCTTAGGGACTAGCGGGAGTACGCAGTATTTT. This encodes CASSLGTSGSTQYF.

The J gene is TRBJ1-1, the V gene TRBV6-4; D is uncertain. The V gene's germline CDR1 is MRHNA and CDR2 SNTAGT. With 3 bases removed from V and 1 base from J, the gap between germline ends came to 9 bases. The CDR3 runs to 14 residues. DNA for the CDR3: TGTGCCAGCAGTGATGGGGAAACGAACACTGAAGCTTTCTTT. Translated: CASSDGETNTEAFF.

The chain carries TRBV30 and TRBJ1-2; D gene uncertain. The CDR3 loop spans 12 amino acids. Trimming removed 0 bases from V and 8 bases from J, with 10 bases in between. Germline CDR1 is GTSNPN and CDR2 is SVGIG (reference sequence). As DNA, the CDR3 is TGTGCCTGGAGTGTACTACTTTACGGCTACACCTTC. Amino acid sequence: CAWSVLLYGYTF.

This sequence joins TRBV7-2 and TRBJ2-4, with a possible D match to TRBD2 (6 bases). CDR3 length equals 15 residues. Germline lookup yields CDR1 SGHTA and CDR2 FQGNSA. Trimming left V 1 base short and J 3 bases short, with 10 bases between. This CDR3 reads CASSLEVGGKNIQYF. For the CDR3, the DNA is TGTGCCAGCAGCTTAGAAGTGGGGGGCAAAAACATTCAGTACTTC.

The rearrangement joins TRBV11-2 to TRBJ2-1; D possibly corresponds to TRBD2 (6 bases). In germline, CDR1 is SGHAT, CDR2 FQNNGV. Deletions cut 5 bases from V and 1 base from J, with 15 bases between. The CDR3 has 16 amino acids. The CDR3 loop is CASSPNGGSSYNEQFF. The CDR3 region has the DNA TGTGCCAGCAGCCCCAATGGGGGGAGTTCCTACAATGAGCAGTTCTTC. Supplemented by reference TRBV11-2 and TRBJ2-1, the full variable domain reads EAGVAQSPRYKIIEKRQSVAFWCNPISGHATLYWYQQILGQGPKLLIQFQNNGVVDDSQLPKDRFSAERLKGVDSTLKIQPAKLEDSAVYLCASSPNGGSSYNEQFFGPGTRLTVL.

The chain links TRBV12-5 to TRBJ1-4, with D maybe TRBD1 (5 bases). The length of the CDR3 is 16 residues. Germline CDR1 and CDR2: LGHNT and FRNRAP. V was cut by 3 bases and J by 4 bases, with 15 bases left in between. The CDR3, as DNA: TGTGCTAGTGGTTTTTCTAAACGGGGGTTTAATGAAAAACTGTTTTTT. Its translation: CASGFSKRGFNEKLFF. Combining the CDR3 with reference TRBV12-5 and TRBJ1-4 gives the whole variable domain DARVTQTPRHKVTEMGQEVTMRCQPILGHNTVFWYRQTMMQGLELLAYFRNRAPLDDSGMPKDRFSAEMPDATLATLKIQPSEPRDSAVYFCASGFSKRGFNEKLFFGSGTQLSVL.